The sequence of this T cell receptor (beta chain) was determined in a study of beta chain features in type 1 diabetes. General study results and limits: These data did not resolve whether HLA type affects TCRB rearrangement. TCRB CDR3s were moderately but significantly shorter in Type 1 diabetes patients in all four CD4+ subsets. VDJ junctions from patients with type 1 diabetes contained fewer insertions and more deletions.

Sequencing targeted expressed TCRB transcripts, as all isolated RNA had been reverse transcribed. Profiled with immunoSEQ multiplex PCR; TCRdb holds only in-frame clones, not every one. This sample has more than 350,000 clones, with approximately 10% found just once. The germline V and J ends were trimmed by 1 base and 2 bases, with 8 bases remaining between them. There are 14 residues in the CDR3. CDR1 is SGHVS, CDR2 FNYEAQ, per germline. A remark on this clone: Its antigen is still unknown.

Each population that was sorted was more than 98% pure. The origin of this receptor is a woman aged 18-29 years in good health. Source material: naive CD4+ T cells from blood. The gene calls are TRBV7-6 and TRBJ1-1, with a tentative D call TRBD1 (5 bases). CDR3 sequence reads: CASSLGGRNTEAFF. The CDR3 DNA is TGTGCCAGCAGCTTAGGGGGACGAAACACTGAAGCTTTCTTT. Filled out from reference TRBV7-6 and TRBJ1-1, the complete variable domain reads GAGVSQSPRYKVTKRGQDVALRCDPISGHVSLYWYRQALGQGPEFLTYFNYEAQQDKSGLPNDRFSAERPEGSISTLTIQRTEQRDSAMYRCASSLGGRNTEAFFGQGTRLTVV.